This T cell receptor beta chain was recorded in a study of T-cell reconstitution after alpha-beta-depleted transplantation in children. Whole-study findings and limits: At day 60, the high TCRbeta diversity found in some patients originated from recipient T cells and thymic progenitors that had survived. By about two months after transplant, alpha-beta T cells reportedly arose from several hundred graft clones that had expanded. T-cell counts and diversity at one year post-transplant came mainly from newly produced T cells.

Per the germline V gene, CDR1 is SGHAT and CDR2 is FQNNGV. The CDR3 has 15 residues. V dropped 0 bases and J dropped 5 bases, with 11 bases sitting between them. A word on this clonotype: Its cognate antigen is unknown.

The TCRbeta library was prepared with unique molecular identifiers. TCRdb used MiXCR to reprocess the PCR reads, holding one entry per CDR3 protein. The sample includes hundreds of thousands of distinct CDR3 sequences, about 17% of them seen just once. This chain uses TRBV11-2 with TRBJ2-1; D is uncertain. This sequence was found in a male patient between 2 and 15 years old who had a stem cell transplant for acute lymphoblastic leukemia, so the T cells may come from the graft donor. Sample: PBMCs, mostly from graft donor cells, taken 360 days after TCRalphabeta/CD19-depleted stem cell transplant. Here the CDR3 reads CASSLDLRRHNEQFF. The CDR3 DNA sequence: TGTGCCAGCAGCTTAGATCTCCGCCGGCACAATGAGCAGTTCTTC.